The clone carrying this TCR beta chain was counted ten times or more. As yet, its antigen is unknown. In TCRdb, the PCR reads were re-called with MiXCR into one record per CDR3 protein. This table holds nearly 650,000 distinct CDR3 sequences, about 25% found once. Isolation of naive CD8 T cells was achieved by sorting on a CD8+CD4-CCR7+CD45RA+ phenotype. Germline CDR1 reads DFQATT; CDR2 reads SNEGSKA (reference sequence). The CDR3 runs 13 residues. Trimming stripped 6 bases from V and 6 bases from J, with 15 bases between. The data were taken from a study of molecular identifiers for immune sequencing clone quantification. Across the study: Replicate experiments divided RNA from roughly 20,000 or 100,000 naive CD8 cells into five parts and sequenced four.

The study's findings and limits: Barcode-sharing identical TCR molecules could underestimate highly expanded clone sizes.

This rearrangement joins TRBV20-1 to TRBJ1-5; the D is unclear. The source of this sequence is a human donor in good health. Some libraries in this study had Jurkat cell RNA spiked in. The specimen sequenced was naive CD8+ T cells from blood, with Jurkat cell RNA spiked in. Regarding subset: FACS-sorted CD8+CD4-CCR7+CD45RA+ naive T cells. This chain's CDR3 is CSAPEGLGQPQHF. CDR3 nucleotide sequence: TGCAGTGCCCCCGAGGGTCTGGGTCAGCCCCAGCATTTT.